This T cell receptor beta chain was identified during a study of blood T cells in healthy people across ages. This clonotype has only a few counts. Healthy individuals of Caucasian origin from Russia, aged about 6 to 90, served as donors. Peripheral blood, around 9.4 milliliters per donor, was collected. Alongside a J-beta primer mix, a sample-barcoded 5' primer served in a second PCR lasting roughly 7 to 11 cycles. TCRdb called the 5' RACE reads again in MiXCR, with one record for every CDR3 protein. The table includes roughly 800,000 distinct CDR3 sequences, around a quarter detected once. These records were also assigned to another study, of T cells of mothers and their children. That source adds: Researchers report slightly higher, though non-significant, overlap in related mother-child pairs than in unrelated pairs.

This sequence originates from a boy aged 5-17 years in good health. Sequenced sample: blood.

As DNA, the CDR3 is TGTGCCAGCAGTGCCTGGGCAGGGTGGGACTACGAGCAGTACTTC. Its translation: CASSAWAGWDYEQYF. This sequence joins TRBV2 and TRBJ2-7; D might be TRBD1 (5 bases). The V gene's germline CDR1 is SNHLY and CDR2 FYNNEI. This CDR3 is 15 amino acids long. The germline V and J ends were trimmed by 4 bases and 3 bases, with 16 bases remaining between them. Filled out from reference TRBV2 and TRBJ2-7, the complete variable domain reads EPEVTQTPSHQVTQMGQEVILRCVPISNHLYFYWYRQILGQKVEFLVSFYNNEISEKSEIFDDQFSVERPDGSNFTLKIRSTKLEDSAMYFCASSAWAGWDYEQYFGPGTRLTVT.